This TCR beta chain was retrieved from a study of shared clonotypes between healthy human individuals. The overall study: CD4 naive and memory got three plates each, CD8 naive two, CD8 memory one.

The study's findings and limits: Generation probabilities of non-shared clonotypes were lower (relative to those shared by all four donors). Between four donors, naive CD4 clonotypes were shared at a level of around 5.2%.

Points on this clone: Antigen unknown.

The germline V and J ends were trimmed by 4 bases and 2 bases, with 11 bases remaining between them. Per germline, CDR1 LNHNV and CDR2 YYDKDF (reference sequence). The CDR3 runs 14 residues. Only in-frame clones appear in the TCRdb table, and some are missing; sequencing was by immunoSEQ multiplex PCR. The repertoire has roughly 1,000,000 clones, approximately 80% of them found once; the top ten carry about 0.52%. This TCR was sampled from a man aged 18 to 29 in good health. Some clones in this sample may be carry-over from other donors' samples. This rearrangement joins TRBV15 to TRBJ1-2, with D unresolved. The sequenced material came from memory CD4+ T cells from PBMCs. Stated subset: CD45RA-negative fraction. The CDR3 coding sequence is TGTGCCACCAGCATCACGGTAGGGAACTATGGCTACACCTTC. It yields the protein CATSITVGNYGYTF.